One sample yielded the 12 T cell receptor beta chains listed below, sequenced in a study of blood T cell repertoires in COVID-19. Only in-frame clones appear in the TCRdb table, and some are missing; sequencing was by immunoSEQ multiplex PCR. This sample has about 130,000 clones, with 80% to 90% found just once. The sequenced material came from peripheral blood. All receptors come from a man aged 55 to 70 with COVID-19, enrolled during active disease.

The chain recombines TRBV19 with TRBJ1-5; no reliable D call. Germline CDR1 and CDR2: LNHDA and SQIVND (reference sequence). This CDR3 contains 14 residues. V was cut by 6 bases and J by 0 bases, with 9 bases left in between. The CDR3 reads CASSAANSNQPQHF. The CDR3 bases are TGTGCCAGTAGCGCAGCGAATAGCAATCAGCCCCAGCATTTT. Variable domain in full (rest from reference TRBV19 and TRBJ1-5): DGGITQSPKYLFRKEGQNVTLSCEQNLNHDAMYWYRQDPGQGLRLIYYSQIVNDFQKGDIAEGYSVSREKKESFPLTVTSAQKNPTAFYLCASSAANSNQPQHFGDGTRLSIL.

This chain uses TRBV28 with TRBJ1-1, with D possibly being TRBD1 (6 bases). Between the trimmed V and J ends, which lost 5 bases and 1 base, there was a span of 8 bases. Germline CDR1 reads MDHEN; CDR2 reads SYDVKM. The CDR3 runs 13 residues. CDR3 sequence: CASSEQGNTEAFF. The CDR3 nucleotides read TGTGCCAGCAGTGAACAGGGGAACACTGAAGCTTTCTTT.

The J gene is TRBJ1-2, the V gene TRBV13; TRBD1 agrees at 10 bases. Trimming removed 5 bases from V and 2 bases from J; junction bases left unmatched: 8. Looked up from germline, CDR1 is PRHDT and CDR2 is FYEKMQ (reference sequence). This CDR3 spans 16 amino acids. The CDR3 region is CASSLRGQGVNYGYTF. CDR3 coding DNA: TGTGCCAGCAGCCTCCGCGGACAGGGGGTAAACTATGGCTACACCTTC.

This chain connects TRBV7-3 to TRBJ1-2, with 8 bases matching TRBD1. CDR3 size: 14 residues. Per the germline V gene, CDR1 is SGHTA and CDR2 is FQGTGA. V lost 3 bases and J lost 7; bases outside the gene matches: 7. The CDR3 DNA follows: TGTGCCAGCAGCTTCGACAGGGGTAGTGGTGGCTACACCTTC. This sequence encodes CASSFDRGSGGYTF.

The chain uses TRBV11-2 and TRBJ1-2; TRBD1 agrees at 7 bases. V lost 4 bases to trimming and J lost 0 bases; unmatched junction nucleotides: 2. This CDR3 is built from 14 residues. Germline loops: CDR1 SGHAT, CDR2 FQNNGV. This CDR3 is CASSSTGTNYGYTF. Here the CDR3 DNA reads TGTGCCAGCAGCTCGACAGGGACTAACTATGGCTACACCTTC.

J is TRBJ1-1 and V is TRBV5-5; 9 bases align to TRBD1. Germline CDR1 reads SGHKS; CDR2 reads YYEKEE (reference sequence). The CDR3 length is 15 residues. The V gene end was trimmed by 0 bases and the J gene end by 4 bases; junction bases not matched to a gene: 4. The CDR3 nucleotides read TGTGCCAGCAGCTTGGCCCCGGACAGGGGCACTGAAGCTTTCTTT. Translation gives CASSLAPDRGTEAFF.

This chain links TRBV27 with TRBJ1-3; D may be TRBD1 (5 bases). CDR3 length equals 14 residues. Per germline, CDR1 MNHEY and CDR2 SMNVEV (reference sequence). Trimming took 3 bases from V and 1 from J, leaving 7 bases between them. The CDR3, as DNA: TGTGCCAGCAGTTTTAGGGGTTCTGGAAACACCATATATTTT. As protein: CASSFRGSGNTIYF.

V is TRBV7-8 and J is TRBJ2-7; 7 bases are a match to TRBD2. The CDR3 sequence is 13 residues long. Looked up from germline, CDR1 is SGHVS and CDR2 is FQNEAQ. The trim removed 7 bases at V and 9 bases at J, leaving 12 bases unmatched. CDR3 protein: CASNLAGGKGQYF. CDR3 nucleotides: TGTGCCAGCAACCTAGCCGGGGGGAAGGGGCAGTACTTC.

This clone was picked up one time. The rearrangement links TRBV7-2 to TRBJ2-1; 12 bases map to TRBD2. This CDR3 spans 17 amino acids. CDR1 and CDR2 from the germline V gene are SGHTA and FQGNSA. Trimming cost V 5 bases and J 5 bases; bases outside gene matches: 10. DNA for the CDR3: TGTGCCAGCAGCCGCGCCTCTAGCGGGGGGGGCCACAATGAGCAGTTCTTC. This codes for CASSRASSGGGHNEQFF.

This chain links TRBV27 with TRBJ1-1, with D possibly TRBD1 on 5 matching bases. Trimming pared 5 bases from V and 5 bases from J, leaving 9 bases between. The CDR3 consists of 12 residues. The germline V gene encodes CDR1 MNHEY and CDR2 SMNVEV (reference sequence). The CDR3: CASSVSGTEAFF. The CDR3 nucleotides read TGTGCCAGCAGTGTCTCAGGGACTGAAGCTTTCTTT.

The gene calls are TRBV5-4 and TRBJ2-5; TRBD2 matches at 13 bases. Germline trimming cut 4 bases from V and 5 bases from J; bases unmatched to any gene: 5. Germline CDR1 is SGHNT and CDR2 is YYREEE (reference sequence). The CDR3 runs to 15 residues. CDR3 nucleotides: TGTGCCAGCAGCGGGACTAGCGGGGTCGGGGAGACCCAGTACTTC. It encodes CASSGTSGVGETQYF.

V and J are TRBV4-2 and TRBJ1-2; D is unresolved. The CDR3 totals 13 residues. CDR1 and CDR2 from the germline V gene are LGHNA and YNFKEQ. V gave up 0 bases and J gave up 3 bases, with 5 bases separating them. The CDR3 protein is CASSQDTDYGYTF. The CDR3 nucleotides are TGTGCCAGCAGCCAAGATACGGACTATGGCTACACCTTC.